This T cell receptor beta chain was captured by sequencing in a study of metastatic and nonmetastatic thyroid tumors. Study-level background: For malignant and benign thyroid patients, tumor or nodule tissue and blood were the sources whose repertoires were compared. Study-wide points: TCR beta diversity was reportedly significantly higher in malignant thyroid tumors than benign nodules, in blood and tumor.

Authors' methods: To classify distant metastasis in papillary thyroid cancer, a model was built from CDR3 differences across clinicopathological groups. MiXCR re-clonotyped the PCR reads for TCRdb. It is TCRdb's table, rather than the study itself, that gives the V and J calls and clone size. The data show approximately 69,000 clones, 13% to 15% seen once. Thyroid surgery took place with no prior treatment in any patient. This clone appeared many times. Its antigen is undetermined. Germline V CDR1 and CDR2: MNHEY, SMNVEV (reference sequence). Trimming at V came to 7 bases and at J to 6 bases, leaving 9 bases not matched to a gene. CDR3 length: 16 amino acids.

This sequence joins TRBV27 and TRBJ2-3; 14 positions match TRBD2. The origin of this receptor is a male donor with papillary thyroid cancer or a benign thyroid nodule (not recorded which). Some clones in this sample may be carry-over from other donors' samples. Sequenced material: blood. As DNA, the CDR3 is TGTGCCAGCACCCGACTAGCGGGAGGGGGATGGGATACGCAGTATTTT. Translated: CASTRLAGGGWDTQYF.